This T cell receptor beta chain was captured in a study of CD8 T cells in ankylosing spondylitis. This CDR3 has 15 residues. Germline CDR1 and CDR2: SGHRS and YFSETQ. Whole-study findings and limits: Matched synovial fluid from ankylosing spondylitis patients was reported to be enriched for disease-linked clones. Peripheral blood samples showed relatively rare disease-linked clones, and these clones were CD8+. Both synovial fluid and blood in reactive arthritis had previously been reported to carry some motif variants. Ankylosing spondylitis blood seemed to carry a telltale TCR beta motif made of several highly homologous variants.

One entry per CDR3 protein results from TCRdb running MiXCR on the 5' RACE reads. In the table there are around 490,000 distinct CDR3 sequences, about 5.2% of which are singletons. As to this clonotype: Its antigen remains unknown. A much larger clone lies one base from this, so it may be a read error.

Source material: blood, either unsorted or a sorted T cell fraction (not recorded which). The sequence came from a male donor with ankylosing spondylitis. The chain uses TRBV5-1 and TRBJ2-7; D not certain. CDR3 region: CSSSLAGTEFYEQYF. The CDR3 DNA reads as TGCTCCAGCAGCTTGGCCGGAACAGAGTTCTACGAGCAGTACTTC.